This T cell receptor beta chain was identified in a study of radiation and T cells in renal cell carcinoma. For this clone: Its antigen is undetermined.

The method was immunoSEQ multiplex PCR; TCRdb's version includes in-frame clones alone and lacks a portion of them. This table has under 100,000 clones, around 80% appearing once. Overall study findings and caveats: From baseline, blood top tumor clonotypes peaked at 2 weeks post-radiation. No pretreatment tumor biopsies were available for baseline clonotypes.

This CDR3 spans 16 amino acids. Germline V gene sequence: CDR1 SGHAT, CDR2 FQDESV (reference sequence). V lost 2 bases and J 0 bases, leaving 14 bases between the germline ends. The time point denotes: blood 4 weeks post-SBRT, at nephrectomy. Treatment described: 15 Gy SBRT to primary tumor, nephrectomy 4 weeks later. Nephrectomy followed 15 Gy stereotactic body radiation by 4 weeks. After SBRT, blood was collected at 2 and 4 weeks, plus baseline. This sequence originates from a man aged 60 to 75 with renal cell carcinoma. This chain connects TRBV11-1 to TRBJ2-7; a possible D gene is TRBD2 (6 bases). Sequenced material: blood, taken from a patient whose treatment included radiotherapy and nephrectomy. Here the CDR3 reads CASSLKLARASYEQYF. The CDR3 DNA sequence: TGTGCCAGCAGCTTAAAACTAGCAAGGGCCTCCTACGAGCAGTACTTC.